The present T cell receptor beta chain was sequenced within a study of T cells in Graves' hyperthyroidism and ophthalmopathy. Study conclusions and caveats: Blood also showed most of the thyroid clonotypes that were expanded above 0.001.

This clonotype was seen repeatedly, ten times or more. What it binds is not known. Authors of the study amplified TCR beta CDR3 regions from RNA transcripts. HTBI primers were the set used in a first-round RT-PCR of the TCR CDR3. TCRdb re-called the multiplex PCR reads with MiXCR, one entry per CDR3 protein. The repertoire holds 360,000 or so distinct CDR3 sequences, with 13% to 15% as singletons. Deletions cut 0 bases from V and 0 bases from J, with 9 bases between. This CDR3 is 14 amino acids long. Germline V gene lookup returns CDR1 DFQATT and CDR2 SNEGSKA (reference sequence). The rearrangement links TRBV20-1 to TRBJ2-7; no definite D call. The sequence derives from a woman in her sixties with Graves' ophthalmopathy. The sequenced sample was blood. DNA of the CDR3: TGCAGTGCTAGAGATCAAGTAGTCTCCTACGAGCAGTACTTC. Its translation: CSARDQVVSYEQYF.